This T cell receptor beta chain was sequenced during a study of T cells in Graves' hyperthyroidism and ophthalmopathy. For the study at large: Upon initial diagnosis and before any treatment, peripheral blood was collected. Study observations and caveats: Ophthalmopathy was separated from stable hyperthyroidism by a 13 V-J model. Peripheral blood also featured most of the thyroid clonotypes expanded above 0.001.

Many counts were recorded for this clonotype. Its cognate antigen is unknown. Amplification of TCR beta CDR3 regions used RNA as the template. The study used the HTBI primer set for a first-round RT-PCR of the TCR CDR3. TCRdb re-called the multiplex PCR reads through MiXCR, storing one row per CDR3 protein. Counted here are around 480,000 distinct CDR3 sequences, 14% occurring once; the ten biggest clones make up less than 20%. The J segment lost 3 bases and the V segment lost 6 bases, leaving 8 bases of the junction unmatched. The CDR3 consists of 15 residues. Germline CDR1 and CDR2: LNHDA and SQIVND (reference sequence).

The sequenced sample consisted of blood. The V gene is TRBV19, the J gene TRBJ1-2; 9 bases match TRBD1. The receptor was derived from a woman aged 18-29 years with Graves' hyperthyroidism. The CDR3 DNA is TGTGCCAGTAGCGTCGGACAGGGGAGAGACTATGGCTACACCTTC. Translation gives CASSVGQGRDYGYTF.